A selection of T cell receptor beta chains follows, all from one sample in a study of blood T cell repertoires in COVID-19. Some clones are missing from TCRdb's copy, which holds only in-frame ones; the method was immunoSEQ multiplex PCR. Seen here are more than 350,000 clones, more than 80% observed once, and the top ten hold 1%. Sequenced: PBMCs or T cells enriched from blood (not recorded which). Every receptor here comes from a young man who had recovered from COVID-19. The CDR3 runs from the conserved cysteine through the conserved F or W. The D gene is left open where the match is weak. Clone size is stated in some rows and not others, as once, few, many or a class when expanded.

DNA | CDR3 | D | J | V | size
TGCGCCAGCAGTTTCGGACAGGGGGCCAACGTCCTGACTTTC | CASSFGQGANVLTF | - | TRBJ2-6 | TRBV5-1 | -
TGTGCCAGCAGGACGACAGGGGGCCCTAGTTCACCCCTCCACTTT | CASRTTGGPSSPLHF | TRBD1 | TRBJ1-6 | TRBV6-5 | -
TGTGCCAGCAGTTACCTCGGCAGGAATAATAATTCACCCCTCCACTTT | CASSYLGRNNNSPLHF | - | TRBJ1-6 | TRBV6-5 | -
TGTGCCAGCAGTTTATCGGGGCTGAGCTCCTACGAGCAGTACTTC | CASSLSGLSSYEQYF | - | TRBJ2-7 | TRBV27 | -
TGTGCCAGCAGCTTGTGGTCTGACAGGGAAGCTTTCTTT | CASSLWSDREAFF | - | TRBJ1-1 | TRBV5-5 | -
TGTGCCAGCAGCTTCCCCAATCCTCTCTACCTCTCTTCTGGAAACACCATATATTTT | CASSFPNPLYLSSGNTIYF | - | TRBJ1-3 | TRBV7-9 | once
TGTGCCAGCAGGCGGGCGCAAAACACTGAAGCTTTCTTT | CASRRAQNTEAFF | - | TRBJ1-1 | TRBV2 | -
TGCGCCAGCAGCTTAGCCACAGGTCTCTACGAGCAGTACTTC | CASSLATGLYEQYF | - | TRBJ2-7 | TRBV5-1 | -
TGTGCCAGCAGCTTAGATACGGGGTCTACGGGCGAGCAGTACTTC | CASSLDTGSTGEQYF | - | TRBJ2-7 | TRBV11-2 | -
TGTGCCACTACCCGGGACTCCTCCTACGAGCAGTACTTC | CATTRDSSYEQYF | - | TRBJ2-7 | TRBV6-5 | -
TGTGCCAGCAGCTCCGGGCTCCGGGACATTGGGGCACCCCTCCACTTT | CASSSGLRDIGAPLHF | - | TRBJ1-6 | TRBV9 | -
TGTGCCAGCAGTGCAGGAGGGGGCGGCGGTCAGCCCCAGCATTTT | CASSAGGGGGQPQHF | TRBD1 | TRBJ1-5 | TRBV2 | -